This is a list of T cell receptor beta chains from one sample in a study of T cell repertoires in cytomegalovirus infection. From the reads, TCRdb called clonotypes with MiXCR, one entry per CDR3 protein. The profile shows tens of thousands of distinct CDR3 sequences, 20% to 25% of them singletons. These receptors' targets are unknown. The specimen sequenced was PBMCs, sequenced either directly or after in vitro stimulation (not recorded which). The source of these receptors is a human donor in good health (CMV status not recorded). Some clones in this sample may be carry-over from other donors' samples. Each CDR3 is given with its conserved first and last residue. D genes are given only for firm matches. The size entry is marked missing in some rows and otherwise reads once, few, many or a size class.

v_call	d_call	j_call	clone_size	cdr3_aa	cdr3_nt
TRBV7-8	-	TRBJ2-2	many	CASSLGLAGELFF	TGTGCCAGCAGCTTAGGACTGGCAGGGGAGCTGTTTTTT
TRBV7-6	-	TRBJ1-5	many	CASSLGRYQPQHF	TGTGCCAGCAGCTTAGGCCGGTATCAGCCCCAGCATTTT
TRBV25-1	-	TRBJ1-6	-	CASTRELNSPLHF	TGTGCCAGCACCCGGGAGCTGAATTCACCCCTCCACTTT
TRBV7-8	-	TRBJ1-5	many	CASSLGAGIDQPQHF	TGTGCCAGCAGCTTAGGAGCAGGGATTGATCAGCCCCAGCATTTT
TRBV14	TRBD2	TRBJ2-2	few	CASSQGSSGNTGELFF	TGTGCCAGCAGCCAAGGGTCTAGCGGGAACACCGGGGAGCTGTTTTTT
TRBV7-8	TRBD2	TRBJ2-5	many	CASSWGWVRTQRGETQYF	TGTGCCAGCAGCTGGGGGTGGGTTCGGACCCAGCGGGGAGAGACCCAGTACTTC
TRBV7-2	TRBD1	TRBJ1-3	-	CASSFFKTGTGNTIYF	TGTGCCAGCAGCTTCTTTAAGACAGGGACGGGAAACACCATATATTTT
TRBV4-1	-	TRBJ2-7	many	CASSRDRSEREQYF	TGCGCCAGCAGCCGCGACAGGTCAGAGCGCGAGCAGTACTTC
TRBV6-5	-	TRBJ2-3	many	CASSRGGLSHTDTQYF	TGTGCCAGCAGCCGAGGCGGGCTTTCCCACACAGATACGCAGTATTTT
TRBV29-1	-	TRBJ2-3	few	CSVGEVTSSDTQYF	TGCAGCGTTGGGGAGGTTACTAGTTCAGATACGCAGTATTTT
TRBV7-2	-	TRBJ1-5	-	CASSLEGMQGNQPQHF	TGTGCCAGCAGCTTAGAGGGAATGCAGGGGAATCAGCCCCAGCATTTT
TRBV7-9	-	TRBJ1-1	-	CASFSVNTEAFF	TGTGCCAGTTTCAGCGTGAACACTGAAGCTTTCTTT
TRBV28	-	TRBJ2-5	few	CASSLLRETQYF	TGTGCCAGCAGTTTACTGCGGGAGACCCAGTACTTC
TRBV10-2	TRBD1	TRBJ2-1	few	CASSEVGTGAYNEQFF	TGCGCCAGCAGTGAGGTTGGGACAGGGGCCTACAATGAGCAGTTCTTC
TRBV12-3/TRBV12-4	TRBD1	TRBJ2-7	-	CASSFTGVYEQYF	TGTGCCAGCAGTTTTACAGGGGTCTACGAGCAGTACTTC
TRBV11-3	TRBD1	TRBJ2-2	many	CASSAGTADTGELFF	TGTGCCAGCAGCGCCGGGACAGCAGACACCGGGGAGCTGTTTTTT
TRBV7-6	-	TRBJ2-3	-	CASSLAGATDTQYF	TGTGCCAGCAGCTTAGCAGGTGCTACAGATACGCAGTATTTT
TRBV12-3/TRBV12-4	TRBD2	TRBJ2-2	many	CASSLKLAGPYGELFF	TGTGCCAGCAGTTTAAAACTAGCGGGTCCTTACGGGGAGCTGTTTTTT